The 7 T cell receptor beta chains reported below all come from one sample, sequenced in a study of T-cell memory formation after mild COVID-19. MiXCR was run by TCRdb on the 5' RACE reads, yielding one entry per CDR3 protein. The sample comprises fewer than 400,000 distinct CDR3 sequences, 10% to 15% of which are singletons, and about 22% rests with the top ten. The specimen sequenced was PBMCs or a T cell subset sorted from them (not recorded which). These receptors originate from a man younger than 35 who had mild COVID-19 (a few samples of this study predate the infection). Cell type and time point are not known.

The chain joins TRBV6-2 or TRBV6-3 to TRBJ1-2, with 10 bases aligning to TRBD1. The germline V gene encodes CDR1 MNHEY and CDR2 SVGEGT. The CDR3 has 16 amino acids. The V gene end was trimmed by 6 bases and the J gene end by 3 bases; junction bases not matched to a gene: 10. CDR3 sequence: CASRKRGQGLDYGYTF. The CDR3 coding sequence is TGTGCCAGCAGGAAACGGGGACAGGGGTTGGACTATGGCTACACCTTC.

This clonotype was counted only a few times. The chain links TRBV20-1 to TRBJ1-1, with a tentative D call TRBD1 (6 bases). This CDR3 comprises 15 residues. From germline, CDR1 is DFQATT and CDR2 SNEGSKA (reference sequence). Trimming took off 1 base at V and 0 bases at J, with 12 bases between the two ends. The CDR3 sequence: CSARGQDRMNTEAFF. In DNA, the CDR3 is TGCAGTGCTAGAGGCCAGGACAGAATGAACACTGAAGCTTTCTTT.

The rearrangement links TRBV7-8 to TRBJ1-1; tentatively, D is TRBD1 (6 bases). Germline-derived CDR1 and CDR2 are SGHVS and FQNEAQ. V was cut by 4 bases and J by 5 bases, with 17 bases left in between. The CDR3 has 15 residues. The DNA of the CDR3 is TGTGCCAGCAGCTCCCTTGGGCAGGGGAGGACTGAAGCTTTCTTT. The encoded protein is CASSSLGQGRTEAFF.

This clonotype has only a few counts. This chain connects TRBV3-1 to TRBJ1-1; 8 bases match TRBD1. V was clipped by 6 bases and J by 4 bases; unmatched bases: 4. The CDR3 is made up of 13 amino acids. Germline loops: CDR1 LGHDT, CDR2 YNNKEL (reference sequence). The DNA of the CDR3 is TGTGCCAGCAGACATACAGGGGGCACTGAAGCTTTCTTT. It translates to CASRHTGGTEAFF.

V is TRBV5-1 and J is TRBJ2-5, with D possibly TRBD2 on 6 matching bases. Trimming took 4 bases from V and 4 from J, leaving 20 bases between them. Germline V CDR1 and CDR2: SGHRS, YFSETQ. This CDR3 region has 16 residues. CDR3 nucleotides: TGCGCCAGCAGCCAAAACCCCGGGCGGGGTGGAGAGACCCAGTACTTC. This gives the protein CASSQNPGRGGETQYF.

The rearrangement joins TRBV20-1 to TRBJ2-5; 7 bases are a match to TRBD2. CDR1 and CDR2 from the germline V gene are DFQATT and SNEGSKA (reference sequence). The CDR3 covers 13 residues. The junction had 5 bases not matched to a gene; V was cut back by 3 bases and J by 4 bases. CDR3 residues: CSASGGSSETQYF. The DNA for the CDR3 is TGCAGTGCTAGCGGGGGGTCTTCAGAGACCCAGTACTTC.

At least ten counts were recorded for this clonotype. The rearrangement joins TRBV7-6 to TRBJ2-1; unclear D gene. The CDR3 contains 16 residues. V lost 4 bases, J lost 6 bases, and 19 bases lay in between. The germline CDR1 and CDR2 sequences are SGHVS and FNYEAQ. The CDR3 is CASSSYGPTVGNEQFF. The DNA for the CDR3 is TGTGCCAGCAGCTCTTACGGGCCCACGGTCGGCAATGAGCAGTTCTTC.